The 5 T cell receptor beta chains in this list originate from one sample, sequenced in a study of beta chain features in type 1 diabetes. The study, taken as a whole, reports: A moderate, significant TCRB CDR3 shortening appeared in type 1 diabetes across four CD4+ subsets.

As every portion of the isolated RNA was reverse transcribed, the sequencing read expressed TCRB transcripts. Some clones are missing from TCRdb's copy, which holds only in-frame ones; the method was immunoSEQ multiplex PCR. The sample has a few hundred thousand clones, 8% to 10% seen once. These receptors' targets are unknown. The sequenced sample was central memory CD4+ T cells from blood. These receptors were collected from a man aged 25 to 40 with type 1 diabetes.

The chain joins TRBV11-2 to TRBJ2-1, with a tentative D call TRBD1 (6 bases). Trimming cost V 5 bases and J 9 bases, with 8 bases left between them. The CDR3 extends over 11 amino acids. Per germline, CDR1 SGHAT and CDR2 FQNNGV. CDR3 bases: TGTGCCAGCAGCCCAGGGGTTGAGCAGTTCTTC. It translates to CASSPGVEQFF.

This chain uses TRBV9 with TRBJ2-1; TRBD2 aligns across 7 bases. After removal of 0 bases from V and 5 bases from J, the junction contained 5 bases not matched to a gene. Germline assignment: CDR1 SGDLS and CDR2 YYNGEE. This CDR3 contains 15 residues. The CDR3 DNA reads as TGTGCCAGCAGCGTAGGGGCTAGCGGCCACAATGAGCAGTTCTTC. It is translated as CASSVGASGHNEQFF.

Written as DNA, the CDR3 is TGTGCCAGCAGCTCGGGCGGGACAGCGAACACCGGGGAGCTGTTTTTT. This codes for CASSSGGTANTGELFF. The chain carries TRBV5-4 and TRBJ2-2, with D tentatively TRBD1 (7 bases). This CDR3 has 16 residues. The germline CDR1 and CDR2 sequences are SGHNT and YYREEE (reference sequence). With 3 bases removed from V and 0 bases from J, the gap between germline ends came to 12 bases.

This clone was seen repeatedly, ten times or more. This chain connects TRBV10-3 to TRBJ1-1; weak D call: TRBD1 (6 bases). The germline V and J ends were trimmed by 3 bases and 10 bases, with 18 bases remaining between them. This CDR3 is built from 14 residues. Looked up from germline, CDR1 is ENHRY and CDR2 is SYGVKD. The CDR3 DNA reads as TGTGCCATCAGTGATGGGGAACGGGGGGCGAGAGCTTTCTTT. This codes for CAISDGERGARAFF.

This clone was observed once. The V and J genes are TRBV28 and TRBJ1-2; D gene ambiguous. The germline V gene has CDR1 MDHEN and CDR2 SYDVKM. This CDR3 region has 16 residues. Trimming shortened V by 1 base and J by 2 bases, and 14 bases separated the two germline ends. In DNA form, the CDR3 reads TGTGCCAGCAGTTTATCGGTGTTGGCCGGGAACTATGGCTACACCTTC. This gives the protein CASSLSVLAGNYGYTF.